The 17 T cell receptor beta chains presented below share a single source sample, sequenced in a study of cytomegalovirus exposure and HLA in healthy donors. The PCR made use of 60 Vbeta and 13 Jbeta primers. Sequencing was performed with immunoSEQ multiplex PCR; in TCRdb, only in-frame clones are kept and a portion is missing. The sample consists of approximately 190,000 clones, around 84% of them appearing once. Sequencing input: PBMCs. These TCRs come from a woman in her forties or fifties in good health and CMV-seropositive.

The CDR3 DNA is TGTGCCAGCTCACCTGTAGGGACAGGGTATGAAAAACTGTTTTTT. Its protein product is CASSPVGTGYEKLFF. The chain uses TRBV18 and TRBJ1-4; 9 positions agree with TRBD1. The CDR3 is made up of 15 amino acids. The germline CDR1 and CDR2 sequences are KGHSH and LQKENI. The V gene end was trimmed by 3 bases and the J gene end by 6 bases; junction bases not matched to a gene: 5.

V usage is TRBV7-9 and J usage is TRBJ2-1; D is undetermined. CDR1 is SEHNR, CDR2 FQNEAQ, per germline (reference sequence). This CDR3 spans 11 amino acids. V was clipped by 5 bases and J by 6 bases, with 5 bases between them. CDR3 coding DNA: TGTGCCAGCAGCAACAGCAATGAGCAGTTCTTC. Its translation is CASSNSNEQFF.

This clone was detected only a few times. J is TRBJ1-2 and V is TRBV18; 7 nucleotides agree with TRBD1. CDR1 is KGHSH, CDR2 LQKENI, per germline. After removal of 6 bases from V and 2 bases from J, the junction contained 15 bases not matched to a gene. This CDR3 is 17 amino acids long. The CDR3 region is CASSQTQGSLNNYGYTF. DNA for the CDR3: TGTGCCAGCTCCCAGACACAGGGGAGCCTAAACAACTATGGCTACACCTTC.

Notes on this clone: One junction end disagrees with the germline gene, perhaps due to a read error. This rearrangement joins TRBV7-3 to TRBJ2-1; 8 bases line up with TRBD2. Germline loops: CDR1 SGHTA, CDR2 FQGTGA. The CDR3 runs 14 residues. The CDR3 nucleotides are TGTGCCAGCAGCCGGACTAGCTCCGACAATGAGCAGTTCTTC. It yields the protein CASSRTSSDNEQFF.

This clone was observed once. The chain has TRBV6-6 and TRBJ2-7; D might be TRBD2 (5 bases). The CDR3 sequence is 16 residues long. V was trimmed by 4 bases and J by 3 bases, leaving 19 bases between them. Germline V gene data show CDR1 as MNHNY and CDR2 as SVGAGI (reference sequence). The CDR3 region is CASSSGSQTQSYEQYF. Here the CDR3 DNA reads TGTGCCAGCAGTTCGGGGAGCCAAACCCAGAGCTACGAGCAGTACTTC.

The V gene is TRBV27, the J gene TRBJ2-7; 13 bases are a match to TRBD2. With V trimmed by 6 bases and J by 5 bases, 4 bases remained unmatched. The germline V gene has CDR1 MNHEY and CDR2 SMNVEV (reference sequence). This CDR3 has 14 amino acids. CDR3 DNA: TGTGCCAGCAGACTAGCGGGGGGGCTGGACGAGCAGTACTTC. This encodes CASRLAGGLDEQYF.

This chain connects TRBV6-5 to TRBJ1-5; D uncertain. Looked up from germline, CDR1 is MNHEY and CDR2 is SVGAGI. Trimming took 6 bases from V and 2 from J, leaving 14 bases between them. The CDR3 is 15 amino acids. CDR3 nucleotide sequence: TGTGCCAGCAGCCGCACGTCCCGGGGCAATCAGCCCCAGCATTTT. Protein sequence: CASSRTSRGNQPQHF.

The rearrangement links TRBV9 to TRBJ1-2; no clear D. The V end lost 0 bases, the J end lost 4 bases, and 13 bases lay between the germline ends. This CDR3 has 15 residues. The V gene's germline CDR1 is SGDLS and CDR2 YYNGEE. DNA for the CDR3: TGTGCCAGCAGCGTAGGATCCGGGGATGTCTATGGCTACACCTTC. Encoded protein: CASSVGSGDVYGYTF. Filled out from reference TRBV9 and TRBJ1-2, the complete variable domain reads DSGVTQTPKHLITATGQRVTLRCSPRSGDLSVYWYQQSLDQGLQFLIQYYNGEERAKGNILERFSAQQFPDLHSELNLSSLELGDSALYFCASSVGSGDVYGYTFGSGTRLTVV.

V gene TRBV5-6 combines with J gene TRBJ2-3, with unresolved D. The germline CDR1 and CDR2 sequences are SGHDT and YYEEEE. The CDR3 contains 13 residues. The V end was cut by 4 bases, the J end by 1 base, with 7 bases between. In DNA form, the CDR3 reads TGTGCCAGCAGCCTCCAGGGCACAGATACGCAGTATTTT. Encoded protein: CASSLQGTDTQYF. Variable domain in full (rest from reference TRBV5-6 and TRBJ2-3): DAGVTQSPTHLIKTRGQQVTLRCSPKSGHDTVSWYQQALGQGPQFIFQYYEEEERQRGNFPDRFSGHQFPNYSSELNVNALLLGDSALYLCASSLQGTDTQYFGPGTRLTVL.

The chain couples TRBV4-1 to TRBJ2-7; TRBD1 matches at 8 bases. CDR1 is MGHRA, CDR2 YSYEKL, per germline. V dropped 0 bases and J dropped 2; count of bases not matched to a gene: 6. CDR3 length: 16 amino acids. The CDR3 DNA follows: TGCGCCAGCAGCCAAGATAGGACAGGGATCGCCTACGAGCAGTACTTC. As protein: CASSQDRTGIAYEQYF.

The CDR3 DNA reads as TGTGCCAGCAGCAAAGGATTGAGAGGGTGCGAGCAGTACTTC. This gives the protein CASSKGLRGCEQYF. The chain employs TRBV21-1 and TRBJ2-7; the table's D gene call, TRBD2, was not cross checked with the DNA. TRBV21-1 is shown as a pseudogene. There are 14 residues in the CDR3.

The chain combines TRBV6-6 with TRBJ2-1; TRBD1 agrees at 11 bases. Germline CDR1 is MNHNY and CDR2 is SVGAGI (reference sequence). Trimming took 6 bases from V and 7 from J; bases not matched to a gene: 8. This CDR3 has 15 amino acids. The CDR3 reads CASSQSGQGGNEQFF. The CDR3, as DNA: TGTGCCAGCAGCCAGTCGGGACAGGGGGGGAATGAGCAGTTCTTC.

V usage is TRBV10-3 and J usage is TRBJ1-1; unclear D gene. The CDR3 sequence is 14 residues long. In germline, CDR1 is ENHRY, CDR2 SYGVKD. V was cut by 2 bases and J by 1 base, with 8 bases left in between. The CDR3 sequence: CAISENGGNTEAFF. CDR3 in DNA: TGTGCCATCAGTGAGAACGGAGGGAACACTGAAGCTTTCTTT.

V is TRBV7-9 and J is TRBJ2-7; TRBD1 agrees at 9 bases. With V trimmed by 4 bases and J by 2 bases, 6 bases remained unmatched. The CDR3 has 15 amino acids. Looked up from germline, CDR1 is SEHNR and CDR2 is FQNEAQ (reference sequence). This CDR3 is CASSSPGTGTYEQYF. Here the CDR3 DNA reads TGTGCCAGCAGCTCCCCCGGGACAGGGACCTACGAGCAGTACTTC.

The genes are TRBV4-1 and TRBJ1-3, with D tentatively TRBD1 (5 bases). The CDR3 extends over 18 amino acids. Trimming removed 3 bases from V and 0 bases from J, with 18 bases in between. Germline V gene data show CDR1 as MGHRA and CDR2 as YSYEKL. CDR3 DNA: TGCGCCAGCAGCCACGCCCGCGGGGGACCTTACTCTGGAAACACCATATATTTT. This codes for CASSHARGGPYSGNTIYF.

This chain joins TRBV28 and TRBJ1-1; D is unclear. V shed 4 bases and J shed 3 bases, with 18 bases lying between them. This CDR3 spans 16 amino acids. Germline CDR1 is MDHEN and CDR2 is SYDVKM. The CDR3 region has the DNA TGTGCCAGCAGTTCGGCCTCCGGAAATGAGGACACTGAAGCTTTCTTT. This gives the protein CASSSASGNEDTEAFF.

This sequence joins TRBV28 and TRBJ1-6, with 11 bases aligning to TRBD1. The CDR3 has 15 amino acids. V gave up 2 bases and J gave up 9 bases; unmatched junction bases: 3. The germline V gene has CDR1 MDHEN and CDR2 SYDVKM. DNA of the CDR3: TGTGCCAGCAGTTTACCGGGACAGGGGGGTTCACCCCTCCACTTT. It is translated as CASSLPGQGGSPLHF.